The rows below give T cell receptor beta chains drawn from one sample of a study of shared clonotypes between healthy human individuals. Generated by immunoSEQ multiplex PCR, the TCRdb table keeps only in-frame clones and is missing some. This repertoire shows a few million clones, 85% to 95% found once; its top ten account for over 1.5%. The sample comprised naive CD8+ T cells from PBMCs. The receptors here all came from a man aged 18-30 years in good health. Some clones in this sample may be carry-over from other donors' samples. Both conserved end residues are part of each CDR3. Fields, in order: V gene, J gene, CDR3 protein.

V gene: TRBV7-2
J gene: TRBJ2-3
CDR3 protein: CASRATSGSPDTQYF

V gene: TRBV5-6
J gene: TRBJ2-1
CDR3 protein: CASSFVKVGRRDEQFF

V gene: TRBV29-1
J gene: TRBJ1-1
CDR3 protein: CSVVGPNTEAFF

V gene: TRBV6-4
J gene: TRBJ2-3
CDR3 protein: CASSEGASGSSTDTQYF

V gene: TRBV6-1
J gene: TRBJ2-1
CDR3 protein: CASSEAASLGDYNEQFF

V gene: TRBV10-3
J gene: TRBJ2-6
CDR3 protein: CAISESLGQPGANVLTF

V gene: TRBV28
J gene: TRBJ1-5
CDR3 protein: CASTPRDIGNQPQHF

V gene: TRBV27
J gene: TRBJ1-1
CDR3 protein: CASSPGGRNTEAFF

V gene: TRBV7-3
J gene: TRBJ2-7
CDR3 protein: CASSSREQYF

V gene: TRBV28
J gene: TRBJ2-5
CDR3 protein: CASSLLPETQYF

V gene: TRBV23-1
J gene: TRBJ2-3
CDR3 protein: CASSHTTGKLRADTQYF

V gene: TRBV7-9
J gene: TRBJ2-1
CDR3 protein: CASSYFIGTSSYNEQFF

V gene: TRBV10-3
J gene: TRBJ2-7
CDR3 protein: CAIRGQGAAAYEQYF

V gene: TRBV9
J gene: TRBJ2-7
CDR3 protein: CASSGSGVGYEQYF

V gene: TRBV29-1
J gene: TRBJ1-2
CDR3 protein: CSVLAWTGAPGGYGYTF

V gene: TRBV28
J gene: TRBJ2-7
CDR3 protein: CASSSGTSVSYEQYF

V gene: TRBV19
J gene: TRBJ1-1
CDR3 protein: CASTTGDMNTEAFF

V gene: TRBV7-6
J gene: TRBJ2-3
CDR3 protein: CASSPGLAEGGWDTQYF

V gene: TRBV19
J gene: TRBJ1-5
CDR3 protein: CASSMRGAGSYQPQHF

V gene: TRBV27
J gene: TRBJ2-3
CDR3 protein: CASSLIRDTTDTQYF

V gene: TRBV10-3
J gene: TRBJ1-3
CDR3 protein: CAIREIQGTGNTIYF

V gene: TRBV7-8
J gene: TRBJ2-7
CDR3 protein: CASSPRADEQYF

V gene: TRBV2
J gene: TRBJ2-3
CDR3 protein: CATERGSSTDTQYF

V gene: TRBV6-6
J gene: TRBJ2-1
CDR3 protein: CASSYQEGPVTEQFF

V gene: TRBV11-2
J gene: TRBJ2-7
CDR3 protein: CASSLSVGSSYEQYF

V gene: TRBV27
J gene: TRBJ2-2
CDR3 protein: CASSLSTGWNTGELFF

V gene: TRBV4-2
J gene: TRBJ2-1
CDR3 protein: CASSQGAGLFYNEQFF

V gene: TRBV7-6
J gene: TRBJ1-1
CDR3 protein: CASSMTGYSEAFF

V gene: TRBV28
J gene: TRBJ2-7
CDR3 protein: CASSVRGAAYEQYF

V gene: TRBV30
J gene: TRBJ1-1
CDR3 protein: CAWSVDGKNTEAFF

V gene: TRBV10-3
J gene: TRBJ2-3
CDR3 protein: CAIRDRDKTMDTQYF

V gene: TRBV7-2
J gene: TRBJ2-1
CDR3 protein: CASSTSGRAGRNEQFF

V gene: TRBV11-2
J gene: TRBJ2-1
CDR3 protein: CASSTRLPPYNEQFF

V gene: TRBV5-4
J gene: TRBJ2-7
CDR3 protein: CASSLSRNYEQYF

V gene: TRBV4-1
J gene: TRBJ2-2
CDR3 protein: CASSQDSAGLTGELFF

V gene: TRBV4-1
J gene: TRBJ2-1
CDR3 protein: CASRLLISPGIGNEQFF

V gene: TRBV28
J gene: TRBJ2-2
CDR3 protein: CASSPWGRGNTGELFF

V gene: TRBV27
J gene: TRBJ1-2
CDR3 protein: CASSPRGNYGYTF

V gene: TRBV9
J gene: TRBJ2-1
CDR3 protein: CASSEGGDNEQFF

V gene: TRBV7-8
J gene: TRBJ2-5
CDR3 protein: CASSLGWTQETQYF

V gene: TRBV7-9
J gene: TRBJ2-6
CDR3 protein: CASSPRRSSGANVLTF

V gene: TRBV19
J gene: TRBJ1-2
CDR3 protein: CASSSRDLGYYGYTF

V gene: TRBV11-2
J gene: TRBJ2-7
CDR3 protein: CASSTGAREQYF